This TCR beta chain stems from a study of shared clonotypes between healthy human individuals. Study-wide results and limits: Generally, naive subsets (rather than memory subsets) showed larger estimated richness.

As to this clone: Its antigen remains unidentified.

The test was conducted at deep level. Clones were sequenced by immunoSEQ multiplex PCR, and TCRdb holds only the in-frame ones, with some missing. The sample includes under 2,500,000 clones, around 95% of them seen just once. Trimming took 1 base from V and 8 from J; bases not matched to a gene: 9. Germline V gene sequence: CDR1 SGHRS, CDR2 YFSETQ. CDR3 length: 17 residues. This sequence joins TRBV5-1 and TRBJ2-1, with 13 bases fitting TRBD2. This clonotype was obtained from a man aged 18 to 35 in good health. Input material: naive CD4+ T cells sorted from blood. Documented subset: CD45RA+ positively selected. The CDR3, as DNA: TGCGCCAGCAGCTTGCGAGGGACTAGCGGGATAATGGATGAGCAGTTCTTC. Its translation: CASSLRGTSGIMDEQFF.